This TCR beta chain was sequenced in a study of blood T cell repertoires in COVID-19. Study in general: Acute-phase and convalescent COVID-19 samples originated in the United States, Italy and Spain.

The method was immunoSEQ multiplex PCR; TCRdb's version includes in-frame clones alone and lacks a portion of them. The repertoire holds approximately 450,000 clones, with 85% to 90% as singletons. The TCR was taken from a young man who had recovered from COVID-19. Sequenced material: PBMCs or T cells enriched from blood (not recorded which).

In DNA, the CDR3 is TGCGCCAGCAGCCAATCGGCGGGGAGCGGGAGGGCCGATCCCGAGCAGTACTTC. Its translation: CASSQSAGSGRADPEQYF. The chain has TRBV4-1 and TRBJ2-7; 10 bases align to TRBD2. Trimming at V came to 2 bases and at J to 6 bases, leaving 16 bases not matched to a gene. The CDR3 length is 18 residues. Germline V CDR1 and CDR2: MGHRA, YSYEKL.